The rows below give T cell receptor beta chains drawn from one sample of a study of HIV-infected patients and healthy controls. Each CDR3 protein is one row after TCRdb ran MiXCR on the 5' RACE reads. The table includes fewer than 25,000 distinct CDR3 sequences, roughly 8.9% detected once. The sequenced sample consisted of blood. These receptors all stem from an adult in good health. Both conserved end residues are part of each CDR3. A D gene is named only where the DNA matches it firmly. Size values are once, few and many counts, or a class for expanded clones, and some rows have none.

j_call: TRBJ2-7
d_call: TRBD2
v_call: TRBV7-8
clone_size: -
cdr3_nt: TGTGCCAGCAGCTGGCGGGGGAGCTCCTACGAGCAGTACTTC
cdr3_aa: CASSWRGSSYEQYF

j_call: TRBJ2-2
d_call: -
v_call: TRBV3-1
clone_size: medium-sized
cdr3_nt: TGTGCCAGCAGCCAAGGCGGGGAGCTGTTTTTT
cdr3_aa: CASSQGGELFF

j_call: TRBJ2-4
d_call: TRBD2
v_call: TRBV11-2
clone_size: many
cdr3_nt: TGTGCCAGCAGCACCACACTAGCGGGAGGGCCCTCGGGCATTCAGTACTTC
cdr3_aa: CASSTTLAGGPSGIQYF

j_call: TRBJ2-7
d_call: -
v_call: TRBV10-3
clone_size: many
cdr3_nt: TGTGCCATCAGTGCCGGAGGGGGCCTCTACGAGCAGTACTTC
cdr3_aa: CAISAGGGLYEQYF

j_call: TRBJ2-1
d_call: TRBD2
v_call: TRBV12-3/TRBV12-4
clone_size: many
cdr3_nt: TGTGCCAGCAGTTTGGTAGCGGGGGGTTCCTACAATGAGCAGTTCTTC
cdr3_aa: CASSLVAGGSYNEQFF

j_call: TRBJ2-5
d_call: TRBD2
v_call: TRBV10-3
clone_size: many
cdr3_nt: TGTGCCATCAGCGTGACTAGCGGGGAGCCCAGGGCCCAGTACTTC
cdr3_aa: CAISVTSGEPRAQYF

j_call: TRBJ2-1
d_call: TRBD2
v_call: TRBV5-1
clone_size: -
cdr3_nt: TGCGCCAGCAGCTTAGGGACTAGTAATAATGAGCAGTTCTTC
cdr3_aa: CASSLGTSNNEQFF

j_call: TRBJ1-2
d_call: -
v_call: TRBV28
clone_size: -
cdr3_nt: TGTGCCAGCAGTTTACCTGGGACCCCCCAAGTCTACACCTTC
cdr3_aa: CASSLPGTPQVYTF

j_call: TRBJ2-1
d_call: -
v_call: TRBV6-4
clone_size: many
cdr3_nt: TGTGCCAGCAGTGATCGAGACTCCGACCAGCAGTTCTTC
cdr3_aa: CASSDRDSDQQFF

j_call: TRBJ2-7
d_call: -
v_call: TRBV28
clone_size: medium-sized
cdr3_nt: TGTGCCAGCAGTTTACCTGCCTACGAGCAGTACTTC
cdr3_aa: CASSLPAYEQYF

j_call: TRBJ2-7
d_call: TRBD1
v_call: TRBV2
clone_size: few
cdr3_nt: TGTGCCAGCAGGGACAGGGGTACCCACGAGCAGTACTTC
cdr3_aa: CASRDRGTHEQYF

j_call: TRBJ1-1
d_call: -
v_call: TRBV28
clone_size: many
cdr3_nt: TGTGCCAGCAGTTTCCGGTACAACACTGAAGCTTTCTTT
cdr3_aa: CASSFRYNTEAFF

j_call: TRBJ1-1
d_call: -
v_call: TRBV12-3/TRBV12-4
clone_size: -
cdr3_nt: TGTGCCAGCCGTCTCGCGGACACTGAAGCTTTCTTT
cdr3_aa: CASRLADTEAFF

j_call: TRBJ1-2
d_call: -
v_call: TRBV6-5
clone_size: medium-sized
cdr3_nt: TGTGCCAGCAGCCGACAAGGAAAGACAGCCGCAAACTATGGCTACACCTTC
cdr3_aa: CASSRQGKTAANYGYTF

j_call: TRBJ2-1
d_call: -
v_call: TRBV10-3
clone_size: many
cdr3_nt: TGTGTTACAACCCCGGGGGAGTACAATGAGCAGTTCTTC
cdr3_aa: CVTTPGEYNEQFF

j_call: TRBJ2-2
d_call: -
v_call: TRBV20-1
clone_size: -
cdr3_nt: TGCAGTGCTAGAGACGGATGGACCGGGGAGCTGTTTTTT
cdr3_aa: CSARDGWTGELFF

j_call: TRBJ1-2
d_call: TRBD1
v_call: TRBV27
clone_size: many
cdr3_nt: TGTGCCAGCAGTTCCCCAAAGGACAGGGGAAAAGGTTTTAACTATGGCTACACCTTC
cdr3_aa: CASSSPKDRGKGFNYGYTF

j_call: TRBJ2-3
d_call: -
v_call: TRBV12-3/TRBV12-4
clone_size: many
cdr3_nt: TGTGCCAGCAGTTTAAGCGGCCAGAGGGCAGATACGCAGTATTTT
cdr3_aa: CASSLSGQRADTQYF

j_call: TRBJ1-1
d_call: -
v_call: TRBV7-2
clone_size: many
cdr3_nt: TGTGCCAGCAGCCACCCCGGCTTAAACACTGAAGCTTTCTTT
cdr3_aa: CASSHPGLNTEAFF

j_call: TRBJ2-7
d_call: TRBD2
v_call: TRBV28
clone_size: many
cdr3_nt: TGTGCCAGCATCCCCCGGGCGGGAGGAGGGGAGCAGTACTTC
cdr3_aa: CASIPRAGGGEQYF

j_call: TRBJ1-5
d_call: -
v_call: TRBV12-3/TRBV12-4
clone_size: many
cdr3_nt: TGTGCCAGCAGTTTTCACCGGGGAGGGGATCAGCCCCAGCATTTT
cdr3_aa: CASSFHRGGDQPQHF

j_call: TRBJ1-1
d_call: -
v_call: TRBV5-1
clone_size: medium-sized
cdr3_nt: TGCGCCAGCAGCTTGCAGGTTCGGTCGAACACTGAAGCTTTCTTT
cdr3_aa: CASSLQVRSNTEAFF

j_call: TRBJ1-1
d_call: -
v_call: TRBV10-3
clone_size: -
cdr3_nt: TGTGCCACCTCTAACAGGGAGGGAAACACTGAAGCTTTCTTT
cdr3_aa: CATSNREGNTEAFF

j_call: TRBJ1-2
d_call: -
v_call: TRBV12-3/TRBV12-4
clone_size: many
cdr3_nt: TGTGCCAGCGGGTTGCGGGACAAAAACTATGGCTACACCTTC
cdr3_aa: CASGLRDKNYGYTF

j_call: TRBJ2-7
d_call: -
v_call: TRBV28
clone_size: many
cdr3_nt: TGTGCCAGCAGTTTGAGGACCTACGAGCAGTACTTC
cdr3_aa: CASSLRTYEQYF

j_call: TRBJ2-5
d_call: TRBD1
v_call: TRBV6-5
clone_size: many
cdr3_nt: TGTGCCAGCAGTTACGGGACAGGGGAACAAGAGACCCAGTACTTC
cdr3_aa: CASSYGTGEQETQYF

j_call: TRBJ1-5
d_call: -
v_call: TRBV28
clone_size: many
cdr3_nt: TGTGCCAGCAGAACCATGGACCATCAGCATTTT
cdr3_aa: CASRTMDHQHF